The 23 T cell receptor beta chains below were found in one sample sequenced in a study of response to subunit inactivated influenza vaccine. TCRdb used MiXCR to reprocess the RT-PCR reads, holding one entry per CDR3 protein. This sample carries roughly 650,000 distinct CDR3 sequences, 14% of them seen once, and the ten largest clones take 7.6%. Here the sequenced sample was PBMCs from blood, taken 14 to 15 days before vaccination. Receptors were obtained from a man over 45 who received an inactivated influenza vaccine.

This clonotype was seen a few times. The genes are TRBV12-3 or TRBV12-4 and TRBJ2-1, with a tentative D call TRBD2 (5 bases). Trimming removed 6 bases from V and 9 bases from J, with 21 bases in between. There are 15 residues in the CDR3. CDR3 residues: CASRIGGSPNVEQFF. The CDR3 DNA reads as TGTGCCAGCAGAATTGGCGGGTCCCCGAATGTTGAGCAGTTCTTC.

In its sample, this clonotype was seen many times. The chain uses TRBV5-6 and TRBJ2-1; D remains ambiguous. From germline, CDR1 is SGHDT and CDR2 YYEEEE. The CDR3 loop spans 12 amino acids. With 4 bases removed from V and 9 bases from J, the gap between germline ends came to 11 bases. The CDR3 DNA is TGTGCCAGCAGCCTCACCACGGGTGAGCAGTTCTTC. Protein: CASSLTTGEQFF.

V is TRBV4-1 and J is TRBJ2-5; a weak D match, TRBD1 (5 bases). This CDR3 is 15 amino acids long. Between the trimmed V and J ends, which lost 0 bases and 7 bases, there was a span of 15 bases. From germline, CDR1 is MGHRA and CDR2 YSYEKL. As DNA, the CDR3 is TGCGCCAGCAGCCAAGATATAGGCAGGGCTGGGACCCAGTACTTC. This codes for CASSQDIGRAGTQYF.

V usage is TRBV12-3 or TRBV12-4 and J usage is TRBJ1-2; 10 nucleotides match TRBD1. This CDR3 spans 16 amino acids. Losses at the gene ends were 4 bases for V and 5 bases for J; bases not matched to a gene: 10. Written as DNA, the CDR3 is TGTGCCAGCAGTTCAACACCGGGACAGGGGAGGTATGGCTACACCTTC. Its protein is CASSSTPGQGRYGYTF.

A few counts support this clonotype. The chain employs TRBV6-2 or TRBV6-3 and TRBJ2-3, with no clear D. CDR1 is MNHEY, CDR2 SVGEGT, per germline. This CDR3 is built from 12 residues. The V gene lost 6 bases and the J gene lost 6 bases, with 10 bases spanning the gap. The CDR3 bases are TGTGCCAGCAGCCAAAAAGTGGATACGCAGTATTTT. It translates to CASSQKVDTQYF.

V and J are TRBV4-3 and TRBJ2-1; tentative D call: TRBD1 (5 bases). CDR1 and CDR2 (germline): LGHNA, YSLEER. The CDR3 loop spans 18 amino acids. V was shortened by 0 bases and J by 0 bases, with 15 bases between the two germline ends. This chain's CDR3 is CASSQDRTTLGSYNEQFF. In nucleotides, the CDR3 is TGCGCCAGCAGCCAAGATCGGACAACCCTAGGCTCCTACAATGAGCAGTTCTTC.

This clonotype was counted a few times. The rearrangement links TRBV13 to TRBJ2-1, with TRBD2 identical over 10 bases. This CDR3 comprises 19 residues. The J segment lost 0 bases and the V segment lost 6 bases, leaving 14 bases of the junction unmatched. Germline V gives CDR1 PRHDT, CDR2 FYEKMQ (reference sequence). This CDR3 reads CASSFTVPSGRGSYNEQFF. The DNA for the CDR3 is TGTGCCAGCAGTTTCACCGTGCCTAGCGGGAGAGGCTCCTACAATGAGCAGTTCTTC.

In this sample, this clonotype turned up many times. The chain links TRBV20-1 to TRBJ2-5, with a tentative D call TRBD1 (6 bases). The CDR3 is 14 residues long. V was shortened by 1 base and J by 1 base, with 10 bases between the two germline ends. Germline V gene sequence: CDR1 DFQATT, CDR2 SNEGSKA (reference sequence). The CDR3 DNA sequence: TGCAGTGCTAGAGGGAAAGGGGGCCAAGAGACCCAGTACTTC. Translation gives CSARGKGGQETQYF.

This chain uses TRBV7-9 with TRBJ2-3; maybe TRBD2 (6 bases). There are 15 residues in the CDR3. CDR1 and CDR2 (germline): SEHNR, FQNEAQ (reference sequence). V dropped 3 bases and J dropped 3 bases, with 13 bases sitting between them. The CDR3 DNA reads as TGTGCCAGCAGCTTCGTCAGCGGGCAGACAGATACGCAGTATTTT. Encoded protein: CASSFVSGQTDTQYF. Complete variable domain (other parts from reference TRBV7-9 and TRBJ2-3): DTGVSQNPRHKITKRGQNVTFRCDPISEHNRLYWYRQTLGQGPEFLTYFQNEAQLEKSRLLSDRFSAERPKGSFSTLEIQRTEQGDSAMYLCASSFVSGQTDTQYFGPGTRLTVL.

The gene calls are TRBV6-5 and TRBJ2-1; no clear D gene. This CDR3 has 15 amino acids. Germline values: CDR1 MNHEY, CDR2 SVGAGI. V gave up 2 bases and J gave up 8 bases, with 16 bases separating them. The CDR3 DNA sequence: TGTGCCAGCAGTTACGGGCAAGGGCCCGGCTATGAGCAGTTCTTC. It encodes CASSYGQGPGYEQFF.

V and J are TRBV5-1 and TRBJ2-5, with 8 positions matching TRBD1. The germline V gene encodes CDR1 SGHRS and CDR2 YFSETQ. This CDR3 is 14 amino acids long. The trim removed 2 bases at V and 4 bases at J, leaving 4 bases unmatched. CDR3 nucleotides: TGCGCCAGCAGCTTACAGGGGGGAGGAGAGACCCAGTACTTC. This encodes CASSLQGGGETQYF.

This clonotype was detected ten times or more. V gene TRBV20-1 combines with J gene TRBJ1-6, with D tentatively TRBD1 (5 bases). In germline, CDR1 is DFQATT, CDR2 SNEGSKA (reference sequence). The V and J ends lost 7 bases and 7 bases respectively, with 17 bases between them. The CDR3 spans 14 residues. The CDR3 DNA reads TGCAGTGTGAGGAACAGGATTTTGAATTCACCCCTCCACTTT. Translated: CSVRNRILNSPLHF.

The chain links TRBV10-3 to TRBJ2-2; D possibly uses TRBD1 or TRBD2 (5 bases each). The length of the CDR3 is 13 residues. With 6 bases removed from V and 2 bases from J, the gap between germline ends came to 7 bases. Per the germline V gene, CDR1 is ENHRY and CDR2 is SYGVKD. For the CDR3, the DNA is TGTGCCATCAGGAGGGACAACACCGGGGAGCTGTTTTTT. Protein: CAIRRDNTGELFF.

This clonotype was seen many times. This sequence joins TRBV21-1 and TRBJ2-1; the table's D gene call, TRBD2, was not cross checked with the DNA. TRBV21-1 is a known pseudogene. The CDR3 has 17 amino acids. The chain's CDR3 is CASSKVSTSGEGNEQFF. The CDR3 nucleotides read TGTGCCAGCAGCAAAGTTTCGACTAGCGGAGAGGGAAATGAGCAGTTCTTC.

This clonotype was counted ten times or more. This chain links TRBV5-1 with TRBJ2-2; D possibly uses TRBD1 or TRBD2 (5 bases each). Germline V lookup: CDR1 SGHRS, CDR2 YFSETQ. The CDR3 contains 15 residues. Between the trimmed V and J ends, which lost 1 base and 3 bases, there was a span of 10 bases. CDR3 protein: CASSLTGRDTGELFF. The CDR3 DNA reads as TGCGCCAGCAGCTTGACGGGGCGCGACACCGGGGAGCTGTTTTTT.

The V and J genes are TRBV19 and TRBJ2-7; maybe TRBD1 (5 bases). Trimming pared 5 bases from V and 0 bases from J, leaving 11 bases between. The CDR3 runs to 14 residues. Per the germline V gene, CDR1 is LNHDA and CDR2 is SQIVND (reference sequence). This chain's CDR3 is CASSVRVLSYEQYF. The CDR3 DNA follows: TGTGCCAGTAGTGTCAGGGTCCTCTCCTACGAGCAGTACTTC.

CDR3 nucleotide sequence: TGTGCCAGCAGTTTCGGGACAGGGTGGTACGAGCAGTACTTC. It yields the protein CASSFGTGWYEQYF. This rearrangement joins TRBV12-3 or TRBV12-4 to TRBJ2-7, with 9 nucleotides matching TRBD1. The CDR3 is made up of 14 amino acids. Trimming cost V 3 bases and J 4 bases; bases outside gene matches: 4.

The genes are TRBV5-1 and TRBJ2-3; no firm D call. V was cut by 2 bases and J by 3 bases, with 19 bases left in between. Germline CDR1 reads SGHRS; CDR2 reads YFSETQ. This CDR3 spans 17 amino acids. CDR3 DNA sequence: TGCGCCAGCAGCTTAAGGGCAGGCCCGGCCCTAACAGATACGCAGTATTTT. It codes for CASSLRAGPALTDTQYF.

This clonotype was picked up a small number of times. The chain uses TRBV10-3 and TRBJ2-2; 8 nucleotides align to TRBD2. The ends lost 3 bases at V and 3 bases at J; junction bases unmatched: 3. CDR1 is ENHRY, CDR2 SYGVKD, per germline. This CDR3 contains 15 residues. The CDR3 loop is CAISDSGTYTGELFF. The CDR3, as DNA: TGTGCCATCAGTGATAGCGGGACTTACACCGGGGAGCTGTTTTTT.

The table lists this clonotype with a few counts. The chain combines TRBV6-2 or TRBV6-3 with TRBJ2-2, with 10 bases that match TRBD2. CDR1 MNHEY and CDR2 SVGEGT come from the germline V gene. CDR3 length: 17 amino acids. V dropped 6 bases and J dropped 0; count of bases not matched to a gene: 7. For the CDR3, the DNA is TGTGCCAGCAGCAAAGCGGGGGGGGGGCCGAACACCGGGGAGCTGTTTTTT. Its protein is CASSKAGGGPNTGELFF.

The chain couples TRBV7-2 to TRBJ1-2; 10 bases line up with TRBD1. The ends lost 2 bases at V and 8 bases at J; junction bases unmatched: 8. This CDR3 is 15 amino acids long. The germline V gene encodes CDR1 SGHTA and CDR2 FQGNSA. CDR3 region: CASSLRGTGDGGYTF. The CDR3 bases are TGTGCCAGCAGCTTAAGAGGGACAGGGGACGGGGGCTACACCTTC.

In this sample, this clonotype turned up a few times. The chain joins TRBV5-1 to TRBJ1-1, with D perhaps TRBD1 (5 bases). CDR1 is SGHRS, CDR2 YFSETQ, per germline. The V gene lost 4 bases and the J gene lost 1 base, with 14 bases spanning the gap. The CDR3 runs to 15 residues. The CDR3 loop reads CASSNSPGPNTEAFF. The CDR3, as DNA: TGCGCCAGCAGCAACAGCCCAGGGCCGAACACTGAAGCTTTCTTT.

The chain uses TRBV20-1 and TRBJ2-7; 12 bases fit TRBD2. The CDR3 loop spans 15 amino acids. J lost 2 bases, V lost 5 bases, and 7 bases had no gene match. Germline CDR1 is DFQATT and CDR2 is SNEGSKA (reference sequence). This CDR3 is CSALTTSGRPYEQYF. The CDR3 nucleotides are TGCAGTGCTTTAACGACTAGCGGGAGACCCTACGAGCAGTACTTC.